The 12 T cell receptor beta chains listed next were all sequenced from one sample in a study of blood T cell repertoires in COVID-19. The method was immunoSEQ multiplex PCR; TCRdb's version includes in-frame clones alone and lacks a portion of them. The sample includes approximately 200,000 clones, roughly 87% seen only once; the top ten take 7.2%. Specimen: PBMCs or T cells enriched from blood (not recorded which). These receptors all stem from a man aged 25-45 years in a cohort exposed to, infected with or recovered from COVID-19 (not recorded which).

This chain joins TRBV9 and TRBJ1-1; 7 bases agree with TRBD1. Trimming cost V 2 bases and J 3 bases; bases outside gene matches: 4. Germline loops: CDR1 SGDLS, CDR2 YYNGEE. This CDR3 is 14 amino acids long. The CDR3 DNA sequence: TGTGCCAGCAGCGTCAGGGGGTTCGACACTGAAGCTTTCTTT. It specifies CASSVRGFDTEAFF.

The chain is built from TRBV29-1 and TRBJ1-1; no definite D call. Trimming took off 6 bases at V and 4 bases at J, with 6 bases between the two ends. Germline V gene sequence: CDR1 SQVTM, CDR2 ANQGSEA. CDR3 length: 10 amino acids. Here the CDR3 DNA reads TGCAGCGTGTTTATCACTGAAGCTTTCTTT. Amino acid sequence: CSVFITEAFF.

The table lists this clone with a few counts. This chain links TRBV28 with TRBJ2-7; the D gene is possibly TRBD1 (6 bases). The CDR3 extends over 15 amino acids. Germline CDR1 MDHEN, CDR2 SYDVKM. Trimming left V 2 bases short and J 5 bases short, with 16 bases between. Written as DNA, the CDR3 is TGTGCCAGCAGTTTAGGCGGGCAGGGGATAGACGAGCAGTACTTC. Translation: CASSLGGQGIDEQYF.

The chain links TRBV7-2 to TRBJ1-1; D not resolved. Trimming took off 5 bases at V and 0 bases at J, with 10 bases between the two ends. Looked up from germline, CDR1 is SGHTA and CDR2 is FQGNSA. CDR3 length: 14 amino acids. The CDR3, as DNA: TGTGCCAGCAGCCGCCCAGGCATGAACACTGAAGCTTTCTTT. This gives the protein CASSRPGMNTEAFF.

The rearrangement joins TRBV20-1 to TRBJ2-7; 8 bases agree with TRBD2. Germline trimming cut 3 bases from V and 6 bases from J; bases unmatched to any gene: 10. Germline assignment: CDR1 DFQATT and CDR2 SNEGSKA (reference sequence). CDR3 size: 14 residues. CDR3 protein: CSASHPGGKGEQYF. CDR3 DNA sequence: TGCAGTGCTAGTCATCCGGGGGGGAAAGGCGAGCAGTACTTC.

This clone was seen only a few times. The V and J genes are TRBV6-4 and TRBJ2-6; D possibly corresponds to TRBD1 (6 bases). The germline V gene has CDR1 MRHNA and CDR2 SNTAGT. The CDR3 sequence is 16 residues long. V shed 3 bases and J shed 0 bases, with 9 bases lying between them. The CDR3 here is CASSEQGSSGANVLTF. The CDR3 bases are TGTGCCAGCAGTGAACAGGGTAGCTCTGGGGCCAACGTCCTGACTTTC.

The CDR3 reads CASSQPDTGTSGRGSYNEQFF. Here the CDR3 DNA reads TGCGCCAGCAGCCAACCGGACACCGGGACTAGCGGGAGGGGATCCTACAATGAGCAGTTCTTC. The chain couples TRBV4-3 to TRBJ2-1; 16 nucleotides line up with TRBD2. The CDR3 covers 21 residues. CDR1 is LGHNA, CDR2 YSLEER, per germline. The J segment lost 1 base and the V segment lost 2 bases, leaving 11 bases of the junction unmatched.

The chain is built from TRBV4-3 and TRBJ2-3; 10 nucleotides align to TRBD2. The CDR3 is 16 amino acids. The germline V gene has CDR1 LGHNA and CDR2 YSLEER. Trimming removed 0 bases from V and 6 bases from J; junction bases left unmatched: 6. Here the CDR3 DNA reads TGCGCCAGCAGCCAAGATGGGGCTAGCGGGAGTGATACGCAGTATTTT. As protein: CASSQDGASGSDTQYF.

The V gene is TRBV5-1, the J gene TRBJ1-5, with D tentatively TRBD1 (5 bases). V shed 9 bases and J shed 8 bases, with 15 bases lying between them. Germline CDR1 and CDR2: SGHRS and YFSETQ. CDR3 size: 12 residues. The CDR3 nucleotides read TGCGCCACCCTGGGGGAGGTGGAGCCCCAGCATTTT. This encodes CATLGEVEPQHF.

The rearrangement links TRBV19 to TRBJ1-2, with D maybe TRBD1 (6 bases). The CDR3 runs 12 residues. The V and J ends lost 7 bases and 8 bases respectively, with 14 bases between them. Germline CDR1 is LNHDA and CDR2 is SQIVND (reference sequence). The CDR3 nucleotides are TGTGCCAGTAACGAGGGAGGGGGAGGCTACACCTTC. It codes for CASNEGGGGYTF.

The chain has TRBV7-3 and TRBJ2-2; maybe TRBD2 (5 bases). This CDR3 spans 17 amino acids. V was pared by 5 bases and J by 5 bases, with 21 bases between. Germline loops: CDR1 SGHTA, CDR2 FQGTGA. The CDR3 region has the DNA TGTGCCAGCAGCCCAAAACCCGTGGACTTGATGACCGGGGAGCTGTTTTTT. It yields the protein CASSPKPVDLMTGELFF.

The rearrangement joins TRBV6-5 to TRBJ1-1; D is perhaps TRBD1 (6 bases). The CDR3 totals 15 residues. V dropped 0 bases and J dropped 4 bases, with 12 bases sitting between them. CDR1 MNHEY and CDR2 SVGAGI come from the germline V gene. The CDR3 DNA follows: TGTGCCAGCAGTTACTCAGGGGGAAGGATCACTGAAGCTTTCTTT. Translation: CASSYSGGRITEAFF.